The clone carrying this T cell receptor beta chain has just one count. Its target is unknown. V lost 6 bases to trimming and J lost 4 bases, with 15 bases between them. Germline CDR1 reads LNHNV; CDR2 reads YYDKDF (reference sequence). The CDR3 has 14 amino acids. The data belong to a study of T cell responses to AZD1222 COVID-19 vaccine. TCRdb keeps only in-frame clones here, not all; method: immunoSEQ multiplex PCR. The table lists more than 95,000 clones, approximately 90% of them singletons. Study-wide points: CD4 TCRs associated with vaccination spanned spike, dominating at 160-218 and 743-854. A mostly white British donor set with more females was recruited, and clonal diversity was possibly underestimated. Repertoire sampling occurred only after the peak T cell response.

This clonotype was obtained from an adult who received the AZD1222 COVID-19 vaccine. The chain carries TRBV15 and TRBJ2-5; no reliable D call. Sequences were derived from peripheral blood, sampled 28 days after the second AZD1222 dose. The CDR3 protein is CATRADIVGETQYF. The CDR3 nucleotides are TGTGCCACCAGGGCCGACATAGTGGGAGAGACCCAGTACTTC.